These T cell receptor beta chains were read from a single sample in a study of Ad26.COV2.S vaccination and SARS-CoV-2 variants. The protocol was immunoSEQ multiplex PCR, while the TCRdb copy is restricted to in-frame clones and leaves out a portion. The sample has around 350,000 clones, 92% seen once; the top ten hold under 5%. The material was peripheral blood, obtained after recovery from COVID-19. Receptors originate from a human donor who had recovered from COVID-19. Both conserved end residues are part of each CDR3. The D gene is left open where the match is weak. Clone sizes are given selectively: once, few, many, or a class where the clone is expanded.

CDR3aa: CSVVFGTGNSPLHF; CDR3nt: TGCAGCGTTGTTTTTGGGACAGGGAATTCACCCCTCCACTTT; d_gene: TRBD1; v_gene: TRBV29-1; j_gene: TRBJ1-6; abundance: NA
CDR3aa: CASLGQGGYEAFF; CDR3nt: TGTGCCAGTTTGGGGCAGGGTGGCTATGAAGCTTTCTTT; d_gene: NA; v_gene: TRBV5-4; j_gene: TRBJ1-1; abundance: NA
CDR3aa: CASSSWTGVNEKLFF; CDR3nt: TGTGCCAGCAGTTCATGGACAGGGGTCAATGAAAAACTGTTTTTT; d_gene: TRBD1; v_gene: TRBV6-5; j_gene: TRBJ1-4; abundance: once
CDR3aa: CASILSSRPRGMEENTEAFF; CDR3nt: TGTGCCAGTATCTTATCGAGCCGACCACGGGGAATGGAGGAAAACACTGAAGCTTTCTTT; d_gene: NA; v_gene: TRBV19; j_gene: TRBJ1-1; abundance: NA
CDR3aa: CARSLEASSYGYTF; CDR3nt: TGTGCCAGAAGCTTGGAGGCCAGCTCCTATGGCTACACCTTC; d_gene: NA; v_gene: TRBV5-3; j_gene: TRBJ1-2; abundance: NA
CDR3aa: CASSVQPRSSPLHF; CDR3nt: TGTGCCAGCAGCGTCCAACCACGGAGTTCACCCCTCCACTTT; d_gene: NA; v_gene: TRBV9; j_gene: TRBJ1-6; abundance: few
CDR3aa: CASSAARAPLQETQYF; CDR3nt: TGTGCCAGCAGCGCGGCCAGGGCACCTCTACAAGAGACCCAGTACTTC; d_gene: NA; v_gene: TRBV27; j_gene: TRBJ2-5; abundance: NA
CDR3aa: CAWKGGRRYGYTF; CDR3nt: TGTGCCTGGAAAGGGGGGAGAAGGTATGGCTACACCTTC; d_gene: NA; v_gene: TRBV30; j_gene: TRBJ1-2; abundance: NA
CDR3aa: CASSFSPGPSYEQYF; CDR3nt: TGTGCCAGCAGTTTCTCCCCCGGACCCTCCTACGAGCAGTACTTC; d_gene: NA; v_gene: TRBV27; j_gene: TRBJ2-7; abundance: NA
CDR3aa: CASSVGVGPLQPQHF; CDR3nt: TGTGCCAGCAGCGTAGGAGTTGGACCCCTGCAGCCCCAGCATTTT; d_gene: NA; v_gene: TRBV9; j_gene: TRBJ1-5; abundance: NA
CDR3aa: CASSQRTQPADTQYF; CDR3nt: TGCGCCAGCAGCCAGAGGACCCAACCAGCGGATACGCAGTATTTT; d_gene: NA; v_gene: TRBV4-1; j_gene: TRBJ2-3; abundance: NA
CDR3aa: CASSLGAGHGYTF; CDR3nt: TGCGCCAGCAGCTTGGGAGCAGGGCATGGCTACACCTTC; d_gene: NA; v_gene: TRBV5-1; j_gene: TRBJ1-2; abundance: NA
CDR3aa: CASSLVAGPQETQYF; CDR3nt: TGTGCCAGCAGCTTAGTCGCAGGTCCTCAAGAGACCCAGTACTTC; d_gene: NA; v_gene: TRBV11-2; j_gene: TRBJ2-5; abundance: NA
CDR3aa: CASSESIYNSPLHF; CDR3nt: TGTGCCAGCAGTGAGAGCATTTATAATTCACCCCTCCACTTT; d_gene: NA; v_gene: TRBV6-1; j_gene: TRBJ1-6; abundance: NA
CDR3aa: CASSPSTPFGYTF; CDR3nt: TGTGCCAGCAGCCCCTCGACCCCTTTTGGCTACACCTTC; d_gene: NA; v_gene: TRBV7-9; j_gene: TRBJ1-2; abundance: few
CDR3aa: CASSDGMGDTEAFF; CDR3nt: TGTGCCAGCAGTGATGGGATGGGGGACACTGAAGCTTTCTTT; d_gene: NA; v_gene: TRBV6-1; j_gene: TRBJ1-1; abundance: NA
CDR3aa: CATSQGALNTGELFF; CDR3nt: TGTGCCACCAGCCAGGGTGCTTTGAACACCGGGGAGCTGTTTTTT; d_gene: NA; v_gene: TRBV24-1; j_gene: TRBJ2-2; abundance: NA
CDR3aa: CASSLRLFSGYTF; CDR3nt: TGTGCCAGCAGCTTAAGACTATTTTCTGGCTACACCTTC; d_gene: NA; v_gene: TRBV7-8; j_gene: TRBJ1-2; abundance: NA
CDR3aa: CASRTGSHEQYF; CDR3nt: TGTGCCAGCAGGACAGGGTCCCACGAGCAGTACTTC; d_gene: TRBD1; v_gene: TRBV27; j_gene: TRBJ2-7; abundance: NA
CDR3aa: CAISESAGSYTGELFF; CDR3nt: TGTGCCATCAGTGAGTCTGCCGGGAGCTACACCGGGGAGCTGTTTTTT; d_gene: NA; v_gene: TRBV10-3; j_gene: TRBJ2-2; abundance: NA
CDR3aa: CAISGPTQSGANVLTF; CDR3nt: TGTGCCATCAGTGGACCGACACAGTCTGGGGCCAACGTCCTGACTTTC; d_gene: NA; v_gene: TRBV10-3; j_gene: TRBJ2-6; abundance: NA
CDR3aa: CAISESRSSGNTIYF; CDR3nt: TGTGCCATCAGTGAGTCGAGGTCCTCTGGAAACACCATATATTTT; d_gene: NA; v_gene: TRBV10-3; j_gene: TRBJ1-3; abundance: NA
CDR3aa: CASSIPGSSSGNTIYF; CDR3nt: TGTGCCAGTAGTATCCCAGGGTCGAGCTCTGGAAACACCATATATTTT; d_gene: NA; v_gene: TRBV19; j_gene: TRBJ1-3; abundance: NA
CDR3aa: CSVGQGNYEQYF; CDR3nt: TGCAGCGTTGGACAGGGGAACTACGAGCAGTACTTC; d_gene: TRBD1; v_gene: TRBV29-1; j_gene: TRBJ2-7; abundance: NA
CDR3aa: CASSPTGLGTGELFF; CDR3nt: TGTGCCAGCAGCCCGACAGGGCTCGGCACCGGGGAGCTGTTTTTT; d_gene: TRBD1; v_gene: TRBV9; j_gene: TRBJ2-2; abundance: NA
CDR3aa: CASSLTDGPYGYTF; CDR3nt: TGTGCCAGCAGCTTGACGGACGGACCCTATGGCTACACCTTC; d_gene: NA; v_gene: TRBV7-9; j_gene: TRBJ1-2; abundance: NA
CDR3aa: CASSLGVHTDTQYF; CDR3nt: TGTGCCAGCAGCTTAGGGGTTCACACAGATACGCAGTATTTT; d_gene: NA; v_gene: TRBV7-9; j_gene: TRBJ2-3; abundance: NA
CDR3aa: CASRTTVLGNEQFF; CDR3nt: TGTGCCAGCAGGACGACTGTCTTAGGCAATGAGCAGTTCTTC; d_gene: NA; v_gene: TRBV7-2; j_gene: TRBJ2-1; abundance: NA
CDR3aa: CASSQDGRITDTQYF; CDR3nt: TGTGCCAGCAGCCAAGATGGTAGGATCACAGATACGCAGTATTTT; d_gene: NA; v_gene: TRBV3-1/TRBV3-2; j_gene: TRBJ2-3; abundance: NA
CDR3aa: CASSVGLAETYEQYF; CDR3nt: TGTGCCAGCAGCGTCGGACTAGCAGAAACCTACGAGCAGTACTTC; d_gene: TRBD2; v_gene: TRBV9; j_gene: TRBJ2-7; abundance: NA
CDR3aa: CASSLARTDTQYF; CDR3nt: TGTGCCAGCAGTTTAGCGAGAACAGATACGCAGTATTTT; d_gene: NA; v_gene: TRBV12-3/TRBV12-4; j_gene: TRBJ2-3; abundance: few
CDR3aa: CASKTTGRNTEAFF; CDR3nt: TGTGCCAGCAAAACGACAGGGAGGAACACTGAAGCTTTCTTT; d_gene: TRBD1; v_gene: TRBV6-5; j_gene: TRBJ1-1; abundance: NA